This record concerns one TCR beta chain sequence. Its antigen is currently unknown. TCR sequencing used cDNA made by reverse transcription of extracted RNA. Measured with immunoSEQ multiplex PCR; TCRdb has only the in-frame clones, and not every one. Altogether about 180,000 clones are present, 50% to 65% being singletons, with the ten largest covering about 10%. Treatment in this sample: oral pan-JAK inhibitor, 5-10 mg twice daily. The source of the sample is a study of CD8+ T cells in alopecia areata. Study summary: Treatment with tofacitinib (6 to 18 months) was followed by 6 months off drug. Study-wide results and caveats: Especially in alopecia totalis/universalis, lesional scalp showed greater clonality than normal scalp did.

CDR3 size: 16 residues. The germline V gene has CDR1 LGHNA and CDR2 YSLEER. Trimming took 1 base from V and 0 from J, leaving 7 bases between them. V is TRBV4-3 and J is TRBJ2-6; D not certain. Material: CD8+ T cells sorted from blood, obtained at week 24, from a patient treated with tofacitinib. This TCR derives from a human donor with alopecia areata. CDR3 amino acids: CASSQAPGSGANVLTF. The CDR3 DNA follows: TGCGCCAGCAGCCAAGCCCCAGGCTCTGGGGCCAACGTCCTGACTTTC.